Below are 14 T cell receptor beta chains sequenced from a single sample in a study of blood T cells in healthy people across ages. Then a second PCR, running about 6 to 11 cycles, was carried out with a sample-barcoded 5' primer and a J-beta primer mix. TCRdb re-called the 5' RACE reads with MiXCR, one entry per CDR3 protein. The sample has approximately 730,000 distinct CDR3 sequences; roughly 44% are singletons. Sequencing was performed on blood. The source of these receptors is a woman aged 55-75 years in good health.

Regarding this clonotype: This may arise from a read error, as a much more abundant clone is one base away. J is TRBJ1-2 and V is TRBV3-1, with D hard to call. The CDR3 has 14 residues. Germline V gene data show CDR1 as LGHDT and CDR2 as YNNKEL (reference sequence). The CDR3 loop reads CASSQDTANCGYTF. CDR3 DNA: TGTGCCAGCAGCCAAGACACAGCTAACTGTGGCTACACCTTC.

Remarks on this clonotype: As the CDR3 is not closed by the conserved phenylalanine or tryptophan, this likely results from a read error. The V call is TRBV20-1, the J call TRBJ2-1, with a weak D call TRBD2 (7 bases). The V end lost 3 bases, the J end lost 2 bases, and 20 bases lay between the germline ends. This CDR3 is 17 amino acids long. Germline loops: CDR1 DFQATT, CDR2 SNEGSKA (reference sequence). CDR3 nucleotide sequence: TGCAGTGCTAGGACGCGGGGGCTAAAAAATACCTACAATGAGCAGTTCTCC. Its protein product is CSARTRGLKNTYNEQFS.

This clonotype showed up just a few times. The rearrangement links TRBV6-2 or TRBV6-3 to TRBJ2-3; TRBD2 matches at 9 bases. Trimming at V came to 3 bases and at J to 2 bases, leaving 9 bases not matched to a gene. This CDR3 contains 17 residues. The germline V gene has CDR1 MNHEY and CDR2 SVGEGT. CDR3 sequence reads: CASSYPWRLADTDTQYF. The CDR3 DNA reads TGTGCCAGCAGTTATCCTTGGAGACTAGCGGACACAGATACGCAGTATTTT.

V and J are TRBV12-3 or TRBV12-4 and TRBJ1-4; D gene ambiguous. This CDR3 region has 14 residues. V was pared by 6 bases and J by 8 bases, with 16 bases between. The CDR3 loop reads CASSRDMAGEKLFF. The CDR3 DNA is TGTGCCAGCAGCCGCGACATGGCGGGGGAAAAACTGTTTTTT.

V is TRBV5-1 and J is TRBJ2-7; 7 bases are a match to TRBD2. The J segment lost 1 base and the V segment lost 0 bases, leaving 4 bases of the junction unmatched. Germline values: CDR1 SGHRS, CDR2 YFSETQ. The CDR3 runs 15 residues. The CDR3: CASSLAGGKSYEQYF. DNA of the CDR3: TGCGCCAGCAGCTTGGCCGGGGGGAAGTCCTACGAGCAGTACTTC.

This clonotype was seen a handful of times. The chain joins TRBV7-3 to TRBJ2-1; 7 bases align to TRBD2. Germline V gene lookup returns CDR1 SGHTA and CDR2 FQGTGA. CDR3 length: 14 amino acids. With 2 bases clipped from V and 8 bases from J, the junction kept 6 bases outside the gene matches. In DNA form, the CDR3 reads TGTGCCAGCAGCTTATTTGCAGGGAGGGATGAGCAGTTCTTC. Protein product: CASSLFAGRDEQFF.

This clonotype turned up a few times. A much larger clone differs from this one at a single base, so this may be a read error. The CDR3 is CAGSLREQFF. CDR3 bases: TGTGCCGGCAGCTTGAGGGAGCAGTTCTTC. The chain carries TRBV7-2 and TRBJ2-1; D not resolved. This CDR3 contains 10 residues. Germline V gene sequence: CDR1 SGHTA, CDR2 FQGNSA.

This chain connects TRBV18 to TRBJ2-7, with D perhaps given as TRBD1 or TRBD2 (5 bases each). Per germline, CDR1 KGHSH and CDR2 LQKENI. The CDR3 covers 14 residues. Trimming stripped 3 bases from V and 3 bases from J, with 12 bases between. The CDR3 sequence: CASSPILDSYEQYF. CDR3 DNA: TGTGCCAGCTCACCTATACTAGACAGCTACGAGCAGTACTTC.

The chain is built from TRBV12-3 or TRBV12-4 and TRBJ1-2; D remains unclear. The V end was cut by 5 bases, the J end by 7 bases, with 14 bases between. This CDR3 has 13 amino acids. CDR3: CASSPARISGYTF. In nucleotides, the CDR3 is TGTGCCAGCAGTCCGGCCCGGATTAGTGGCTACACCTTC.

This clonotype was observed a few times. The rearrangement joins TRBV18 to TRBJ2-5, with 7 bases matching TRBD1. Germline CDR1 KGHSH, CDR2 LQKENI. The CDR3 extends over 13 amino acids. With 6 bases clipped from V and 4 bases from J, the junction kept 5 bases outside the gene matches. CDR3 in amino acids: CASSATGLETQYF. The CDR3 DNA sequence: TGTGCCAGCTCCGCGACAGGGCTAGAGACCCAGTACTTC.

The chain is built from TRBV10-3 and TRBJ2-7; 12 bases fit TRBD2. Unmatched junction bases numbered 4, after V lost 2 bases and J lost 2 bases. There are 16 residues in the CDR3. CDR1 and CDR2 (germline): ENHRY, SYGVKD. The chain's CDR3 is CAISETSGGSPYEQYF. In DNA, the CDR3 is TGTGCCATCAGTGAGACTAGCGGGGGGTCCCCCTACGAGCAGTACTTC.

In this sample, this clonotype turned up many times. The J gene is TRBJ2-4, the V gene TRBV20-1; either TRBD1 or TRBD2 may fit D (5 bases each). The CDR3 totals 17 residues. CDR1 and CDR2 from the germline V gene are DFQATT and SNEGSKA (reference sequence). V was clipped by 3 bases and J by 2 bases, with 20 bases between them. CDR3 residues: CSARIGALVSSKNIQYF. In DNA form, the CDR3 reads TGCAGTGCTAGGATCGGGGCTCTAGTGAGCTCCAAAAACATTCAGTACTTC.

The chain links TRBV25-1 to TRBJ2-7; D could derive from TRBD1 or TRBD2 (5 bases each). This CDR3 is 15 amino acids long. Trimming cost V 2 bases and J 2 bases, with 13 bases left between them. CDR1 is MGHDK and CDR2 is SYGVNS in the germline V gene. The CDR3 region has the DNA TGTGCCAGCAGTGAAGAGGTTGGGGGACCCTACGAGCAGTACTTC. This encodes CASSEEVGGPYEQYF.

Worth noting for this clonotype: One end of the junction does not line up with germline, which may come from a read error. The genes are TRBV5-1 and TRBJ2-3, with TRBD2 identical over 12 bases. CDR1 is SGHRS, CDR2 YFSETQ, per germline. The CDR3 is made up of 17 amino acids. The CDR3 sequence: CASSRSSGGADTNTQYF. The CDR3 DNA reads TGCGCCAGCAGCCGTTCTAGCGGGGGGGCTGACACAAATACGCAGTATTTT. Variable domain in full (rest from reference TRBV5-1 and TRBJ2-3): KAGVTQTPRYLIKTRGQQVTLSCSPISGHRSVSWYQQTPGQGLQFLFEYFSETQRNKGNFPGRFSGRQFSNSRSEMNVSTLELGDSALYLCASSRSSGGADTNTQYFGPGTRLTVL.